The 29 T cell receptor beta chains presented below share a single source sample, sequenced in a study of T cell changes during pregnancy in multiple sclerosis (dated by TCRdb to 2018 to 2020). The method behind the library was the immunoSEQ multiplex PCR assay. What TCRdb holds here is the immuneACCESS table cut down to in-frame rearrangements. Part of the clones is not present; checked against another copy, under half of the missing clones reflect an unresolved V gene, and the others are unexplained. The sample table contains 45,000 to 55,000 clones; only one count was recorded for around 94% of them. Roughly 0.85% of the sample lies in the top ten. Material: CD4+ T cells from peripheral blood mononuclear cells, obtained in the second trimester of pregnancy. These receptors were collected from a female donor in good health, enrolled as a control in a pregnancy study.

The chain joins TRBV29-1 to TRBJ2-1; TRBD2 matches at 8 bases. CDR1 SQVTM and CDR2 ANQGSEA come from the germline V gene. V lost 7 bases and J lost 5; bases outside the gene matches: 4. The CDR3 is 12 residues long. CDR3 sequence (DNA): TGCAGCGCTACCGGGGGGGACAATGAGCAGTTCTTC. It codes for CSATGGDNEQFF.

The rearrangement uses TRBV5-1 and TRBJ2-2, with 13 bases lining up with TRBD2. The V and J ends lost 9 bases and 3 bases, in that order; junction bases with no gene match: 14. This CDR3 is 18 amino acids long. Germline V gives CDR1 SGHRS, CDR2 YFSETQ. Here the CDR3 reads CATQLAGGPTRDTGELFF. DNA for the CDR3: TGCGCCACCCAACTAGCGGGAGGGCCGACCAGAGACACCGGGGAGCTGTTTTTT.

The gene calls are TRBV7-2 and TRBJ1-6; 8 nucleotides match TRBD1. Germline V gives CDR1 SGHTA, CDR2 FQGNSA. CDR3 length: 14 amino acids. V was clipped by 5 bases and J by 8 bases; unmatched bases: 5. The CDR3 protein is CASSEDRVYSPLHF. For the CDR3, the DNA is TGTGCCAGCAGCGAGGACAGGGTGTATTCACCCCTCCACTTT.

The gene calls are TRBV7-9 and TRBJ2-7; 9 bases align to TRBD1. This CDR3 has 16 amino acids. The germline V gene has CDR1 SEHNR and CDR2 FQNEAQ (reference sequence). V was pared by 4 bases and J by 3 bases, with 10 bases of the junction left unmatched. The DNA of the CDR3 is TGTGCCAGCAGCTCGGATACAGGGGGCTCTGGCTACGAGCAGTACTTC. Its protein product is CASSSDTGGSGYEQYF.

In this sample, this clone turned up once. V gene TRBV4-2 combines with J gene TRBJ1-1, with no clear D. From germline, CDR1 is LGHNA and CDR2 YNFKEQ. V shed 1 base and J shed 7 bases, with 10 bases lying between them. The CDR3 runs to 13 residues. CDR3 sequence reads: CASSQAYLGEAFF. For the CDR3, the DNA is TGTGCCAGCAGCCAAGCGTACCTCGGTGAAGCTTTCTTT.

This clone was recorded only once. The chain couples TRBV7-3 to TRBJ2-3; 8 bases agree with TRBD2. CDR3 length equals 16 residues. CDR1 is SGHTA and CDR2 is FQGTGA in the germline V gene. Trimming cost V 2 bases and J 1 base; bases outside gene matches: 5. The CDR3 DNA follows: TGTGCCAGCAGCTTAGACTTTAGCGGGGGCACAGATACGCAGTATTTT. Amino acids: CASSLDFSGGTDTQYF. The whole variable domain, remainder taken from reference TRBV7-3 and TRBJ2-3, is GAGVSQTPSNKVTEKGKYVELRCDPISGHTALYWYRQSLGQGPEFLIYFQGTGAADDSGLPNDRFFAVRPEGSVSTLKIQRTERGDSAVYLCASSLDFSGGTDTQYFGPGTRLTVL.

The chain carries TRBV2 and TRBJ2-3; 11 bases agree with TRBD2. Unmatched junction bases numbered 2, after V lost 6 bases and J lost 3 bases. The CDR3 has 14 residues. Per the germline V gene, CDR1 is SNHLY and CDR2 is FYNNEI. The DNA of the CDR3 is TGTGCCAGCAGAACTAGCGGGAGAACAGATACGCAGTATTTT. Translation gives CASRTSGRTDTQYF.

V gene TRBV7-6 combines with J gene TRBJ1-4; tentatively, D is TRBD1 (5 bases). The CDR3 consists of 13 residues. In germline, CDR1 is SGHVS, CDR2 FNYEAQ. The ends were cut back, 10 bases at V and 7 bases at J, with 16 bases in the middle. The CDR3 DNA sequence: TGTGCCATTCCCAGGGTAGAAGGTGAAAAACTGTTTTTT. Amino acids: CAIPRVEGEKLFF.

This clone occurred once. The chain employs TRBV19 and TRBJ2-5, with 8 bases aligning to TRBD1. The CDR3 is 16 amino acids. J gave up 4 bases and V 10 bases, and 17 bases lay outside the gene matches. CDR1 and CDR2 from the germline V gene are LNHDA and SQIVND (reference sequence). CDR3 in DNA: TGTGCCACCCCAAGGACCAACAGGGGGAGAGGAGAGACCCAGTACTTC. It codes for CATPRTNRGRGETQYF.

The chain employs TRBV6-1 and TRBJ1-2; 7 bases align to TRBD1. The V gene's germline CDR1 is MNHNS and CDR2 SASEGT. The CDR3 is 14 residues long. Trimming cost V 1 base and J 5 bases; bases outside gene matches: 4. The CDR3, as DNA: TGTGCCAGCAGTGAAGGGGCACAGGGGTATGGCTACACCTTC. Protein product: CASSEGAQGYGYTF.

This chain joins TRBV6-1 and TRBJ2-7; D possibly corresponds to TRBD2 (6 bases). The germline gives CDR1 MNHNS, CDR2 SASEGT. The CDR3 runs 14 residues. V lost 7 bases and J 4 bases, leaving 17 bases between the germline ends. DNA of the CDR3: TGTGCCAGCACACGAGGCGGGGCCTCTTACGAGCAGTACTTC. Protein sequence: CASTRGGASYEQYF.

This clone came up once. One end of the junction is discordant with germline, which a read error may explain. The V call is TRBV20-1, the J call TRBJ2-7; 7 bases agree with TRBD2. This CDR3 has 10 amino acids. The germline V gene has CDR1 DFQATT and CDR2 SNEGSKA (reference sequence). The CDR3 nucleotides are TGTGTCCTGGCGGGGGAGGAGCAGTACTTC. As protein: CVLAGEEQYF.

The chain joins TRBV18 to TRBJ2-2; D is unclear. The CDR3 length is 16 residues. V lost 4 bases to trimming and J lost 0 bases, with 12 bases between them. Germline lookup yields CDR1 KGHSH and CDR2 LQKENI. CDR3 sequence reads: CASSHTTSTNTGELFF. As DNA, the CDR3 is TGTGCCAGCTCACACACGACAAGTACGAACACCGGGGAGCTGTTTTTT.

This chain links TRBV10-2 with TRBJ1-6, with a tentative D call TRBD1 (5 bases). This CDR3 has 12 amino acids. Trimming took off 4 bases at V and 7 bases at J, with 5 bases between the two ends. Germline V gives CDR1 WSHSY, CDR2 SAAADI. CDR3 sequence (DNA): TGCGCCAGCAGTGGACAGAATTCACCCCTCCACTTT. This translates into CASSGQNSPLHF.

The chain has TRBV5-1 and TRBJ1-2, with 9 bases identical to TRBD1. The CDR3 covers 13 residues. Germline assignment: CDR1 SGHRS and CDR2 YFSETQ. J was trimmed by 7 bases and V by 4 bases; bases with no gene match: 5. The CDR3 region has the DNA TGCGCCAGCAGCATGGGACAGGGCTTTGGCTACACCTTC. Protein product: CASSMGQGFGYTF.

This rearrangement joins TRBV7-9 to TRBJ1-6; 9 bases are a match to TRBD1. The CDR3 has 13 residues. V shed 4 bases, J shed 8 bases, and the junction held 0 bases outside the gene matches. Germline assignment: CDR1 SEHNR and CDR2 FQNEAQ (reference sequence). CDR3 nucleotide sequence: TGTGCCAGCAGCTGGACAGGGGATTCACCCCTCCACTTT. Translating gives CASSWTGDSPLHF. Based on the CDR3 plus reference TRBV7-9 and TRBJ1-6, the full variable domain is DTGVSQNPRHKITKRGQNVTFRCDPISEHNRLYWYRQTLGQGPEFLTYFQNEAQLEKSRLLSDRFSAERPKGSFSTLEIQRTEQGDSAMYLCASSWTGDSPLHFGNGTRLTVT.

This clone occurred a few times. The rearrangement joins TRBV11-2 to TRBJ2-1, with 10 positions matching TRBD2. Trimming at V came to 5 bases and at J to 8 bases, leaving 9 bases not matched to a gene. CDR1 SGHAT and CDR2 FQNNGV come from the germline V gene. This CDR3 spans 15 amino acids. As DNA, the CDR3 is TGTGCCAGCAGCCACCCTAGCGGGAGTGGTGATGAGCAGTTCTTC. Translating it yields CASSHPSGSGDEQFF.

V and J are TRBV11-2 and TRBJ2-7; tentatively, D is TRBD2 (5 bases). V dropped 4 bases and J dropped 2 bases, with 12 bases sitting between them. Germline-derived CDR1 and CDR2 are SGHAT and FQNNGV. CDR3 size: 14 residues. Here the CDR3 reads CASSSDPGAYEQYF. In DNA form, the CDR3 reads TGTGCCAGCAGCTCGGACCCCGGGGCCTACGAGCAGTACTTC.

Turning to this clone: Other DNA sequences within the sample encode an identical CDR3. This sequence joins TRBV27 and TRBJ1-5; 10 nucleotides align to TRBD1. Trimming took 5 bases from V and 2 from J; bases not matched to a gene: 3. Germline CDR1 and CDR2: MNHEY and SMNVEV (reference sequence). This CDR3 comprises 15 residues. The CDR3 DNA reads TGTGCCAGCAGTCTCGGGACAGGGGGCAATCAGCCCCAGCATTTT. It translates to CASSLGTGGNQPQHF.

The chain carries TRBV28 and TRBJ1-5; D is perhaps TRBD1 (6 bases). This CDR3 contains 14 residues. Germline CDR1 reads MDHEN; CDR2 reads SYDVKM. Deletions cut 4 bases from V and 6 bases from J, with 13 bases between. The CDR3 nucleotides are TGTGCCAGCAGTTACATCACAGGGACTCAGCCCCAGCATTTT. It encodes CASSYITGTQPQHF.

J is TRBJ1-1 and V is TRBV21-1. TRBV21-1 represents a pseudogene. This CDR3 contains 14 residues. CDR3: CASSKARVHTEAFF. As DNA, the CDR3 is TGTGCCAGCAGCAAAGCGAGGGTACACACTGAAGCTTTCTTT.

The chain carries TRBV2 and TRBJ2-7; perhaps TRBD2 as D (5 bases). The CDR3 is 13 residues long. Germline assignment: CDR1 SNHLY and CDR2 FYNNEI. Trimming took 2 bases from V and 3 from J, leaving 8 bases between them. CDR3 in amino acids: CASSERRGYEQYF. In DNA form, the CDR3 reads TGTGCCAGCAGTGAACGTCGGGGCTACGAGCAGTACTTC.

The genes are TRBV2 and TRBJ2-3, with 8 bases that match TRBD2. The CDR3 runs to 14 residues. V lost 7 bases, J lost 5 bases, and 8 bases stayed unmatched. Germline CDR1 SNHLY, CDR2 FYNNEI. The CDR3 DNA is TGTGCCAGCACCAATAGCGGGAATTTAGATACGCAGTATTTT. Protein product: CASTNSGNLDTQYF.

The chain carries TRBV19 and TRBJ2-5, with TRBD1 matching 7 bases. Trimming removed 4 bases from V and 5 bases from J; junction bases left unmatched: 7. This CDR3 is built from 14 residues. The V gene's germline CDR1 is LNHDA and CDR2 SQIVND (reference sequence). The CDR3 sequence is CASSTTGFGETQYF. The DNA of the CDR3 is TGTGCCAGTAGTACGACAGGGTTCGGGGAGACCCAGTACTTC.

The chain employs TRBV7-2 and TRBJ1-2, with D perhaps matching TRBD1 (5 bases). Trimming took off 1 base at V and 3 bases at J, with 9 bases between the two ends. This CDR3 spans 14 amino acids. Germline V gives CDR1 SGHTA, CDR2 FQGNSA. The CDR3 coding sequence is TGTGCCAGCAGCTTAGTGGGGGGTGACTATGGCTACACCTTC. This translates into CASSLVGGDYGYTF.

The chain links TRBV9 to TRBJ1-1; tentative D call: TRBD1 (5 bases). Per germline, CDR1 SGDLS and CDR2 YYNGEE. The CDR3 has 16 residues. Between the trimmed V and J ends, which lost 4 bases and 3 bases, there was a span of 19 bases. The CDR3 protein is CASSKGPGEGYTEAFF. The CDR3 coding sequence is TGTGCCAGCAGCAAGGGACCGGGGGAGGGGTACACTGAAGCTTTCTTT. The full variable domain, with the rest looked up from reference TRBV9 and TRBJ1-1, is DSGVTQTPKHLITATGQRVTLRCSPRSGDLSVYWYQQSLDQGLQFLIQYYNGEERAKGNILERFSAQQFPDLHSELNLSSLELGDSALYFCASSKGPGEGYTEAFFGQGTRLTVV.

The chain employs TRBV2 and TRBJ2-3, with 7 nucleotides matching TRBD1. V lost 7 bases and J lost 3; bases outside the gene matches: 7. Germline assignment: CDR1 SNHLY and CDR2 FYNNEI. The CDR3 consists of 14 residues. In DNA form, the CDR3 reads TGTGCCAGCAAACCTCAGGGGGAGACAGATACGCAGTATTTT. Residues: CASKPQGETDTQYF.

The J gene is TRBJ2-3, the V gene TRBV6-5; TRBD2 might be the D (5 bases). This CDR3 region has 12 residues. Germline V gene data show CDR1 as MNHEY and CDR2 as SVGAGI. V was cut by 8 bases and J by 5 bases, with 11 bases left in between. The CDR3 DNA sequence: TGTGCCAGCGGACTCCGGGGAGATACGCAGTATTTT. Amino acids: CASGLRGDTQYF.

V usage is TRBV5-1 and J usage is TRBJ1-1, with 7 bases identical to TRBD1. Per germline, CDR1 SGHRS and CDR2 YFSETQ. The CDR3 length is 14 residues. Losses at the gene ends were 0 bases for V and 2 bases for J; bases not matched to a gene: 1. The chain's CDR3 is CASSLGDRNTEAFF. The CDR3 nucleotides read TGCGCCAGCAGCTTGGGGGACAGAAACACTGAAGCTTTCTTT.